This T cell receptor (beta chain) was recovered during a study of human T cells and chemical hapten exposure. Study-level background: Each week of the roughly 23-week study, patients had diphenylcyclopropenone applied to the scalp. Upper-back patches of 0.01% DPC were read at 6 days. Study-wide results and limits: Among expanded TCRs, significantly more large CDR3 similarity clusters formed than among controls. Alopecia affecting every donor means their immune response may not match healthy people's.

Trimming left V 0 bases short and J 8 bases short, with 12 bases between. The germline V gene encodes CDR1 LGHDT and CDR2 YNNKEL (reference sequence). This CDR3 is 14 amino acids long. Described time point: pre-sensitization, week 0. Described treatment: therapeutic diphenylcyclopropenone sensitization with weekly scalp DPC. TCRdb passed the RACE reads through MiXCR, listing each CDR3 protein once. The sample yields tens of thousands of distinct CDR3 sequences, roughly a tenth seen once. On this clonotype: Its cognate antigen is unknown.

The receptor was derived from a man in his forties with alopecia areata. Some clones in this sample may be carry-over from other donors' samples. Sequencing used whole blood, obtained in connection with sensitization to the hapten diphenylcyclopropenone (DPC). The chain joins TRBV3-1 to TRBJ2-3; D is unresolved. In DNA, the CDR3 is TGTGCCAGCAGCCAAGATCTAATCCCGGTTACGCAGTATTTT. Translated: CASSQDLIPVTQYF.